This is a list of T cell receptor beta chains from one sample in a study of CD8+CD57+ T cells in acquired aplastic anemia. Each CDR3 protein is one row after TCRdb ran MiXCR on the reads. The repertoire holds 350,000 to 450,000 distinct CDR3 sequences, about 70% seen once, with around 4% in the top ten. Sequenced sample: sorted CD4+, CD8+, or CD8+CD57+ T cells (not recorded which) from PBMCs. These receptors came from a human donor in good health, serving as a control. Each CDR3 is given with its conserved first and last residue. The D gene is left open where the match is weak. A row's size may be missing; if present it is once, few, many or a size class.

j_call d_call clone_size cdr3_length v_call cdr3_aa cdr3_nt
TRBJ2-5 - few 15 TRBV15 CATSRDGSRGETQYF TGTGCCACCAGCAGAGATGGGTCGCGGGGAGAGACCCAGTACTTC
TRBJ2-1 TRBD2 - 16 TRBV9 CASSLHLAGGIGEQFF TGTGCCAGCAGCTTACATCTAGCGGGGGGGATAGGTGAGCAGTTCTTC
TRBJ1-5 - many 15 TRBV5-6 CASSARGAHNQPQHF TGTGCCAGCAGTGCCCGGGGGGCGCACAATCAGCCCCAGCATTTT
TRBJ1-5 - many 15 TRBV18 CASSPTPGLNQPQHF TGTGCCAGCTCACCAACTCCCGGGCTCAATCAGCCCCAGCATTTT
TRBJ2-1 - - 12 TRBV12-3/TRBV12-4 CASSRTYDEQFF TGTGCCAGCAGTCGGACATACGATGAGCAGTTCTTC
TRBJ2-3 - - 14 TRBV2 CASSEIAQADTQYF TGTGCCAGCAGTGAAATTGCGCAGGCAGATACGCAGTATTTT
TRBJ1-6 - once 15 TRBV7-2 CASSFSSSQGAPLHF TGTGCCAGCAGCTTTTCAAGTTCGCAAGGTGCACCCCTCCACTTT
TRBJ2-5 - - 16 TRBV24-1 CATSDPQEAVGETQYF TGTGCCACCAGTGATCCTCAGGAAGCGGTGGGAGAGACCCAGTACTTC
TRBJ1-6 - - 12 TRBV5-4 CASSLAATPLHF TGTGCCAGCAGCTTGGCCGCGACACCCCTCCACTTT
TRBJ2-7 - - 13 TRBV20-1 CSANEPRAFEQYF TGCAGTGCTAATGAGCCTAGGGCATTCGAGCAGTACTTC
TRBJ1-2 - - 14 TRBV7-3 CASSEAGPGYNSTF TGTGCCAGCAGCGAAGCTGGGCCAGGCTATAACTCCACCTTC
TRBJ2-5 - many 14 TRBV5-1 CASSLDLAPETQYF TGCGCCAGCAGCTTGGATCTAGCGCCAGAGACCCAGTACTTC
TRBJ2-2 - - 15 TRBV20-1 CSATRGSANTGELFF TGCAGTGCTACGCGGGGTAGCGCGAACACCGGGGAGCTGTTTTTT
TRBJ1-2 - - 13 TRBV20-1 CSAIRDRIHGYTF TGCAGTGCTATCCGCGACAGAATCCATGGCTACACCTTC
TRBJ1-4 TRBD1 - 15 TRBV6-5 CASSDYRGRVGKLFF TGTGCCAGCAGTGATTACAGGGGGCGCGTTGGAAAACTGTTTTTT
TRBJ1-3 - - 15 TRBV5-1 CASSVTAPNENTIYF TGTGCCAGCAGCGTGACAGCTCCTAATGAAAACACCATATATTTT
TRBJ2-1 - - 12 TRBV2 CASRPNYYEQFF TGTGCCAGCAGACCAAACTACTACGAGCAGTTCTTC
TRBJ2-7 - few 15 TRBV25-1 CASSEGNKGIYEQYF TGTGCCAGCAGTGAGGGGAACAAGGGAATCTACGAGCAGTACTTC
TRBJ2-7 TRBD2 once 15 TRBV9 CASSLAVTSNSEQYF TGTGCCAGCAGCTTAGCGGTGACTAGCAACAGTGAGCAGTACTTC
TRBJ2-1 TRBD2 many 14 TRBV20-1 CSARGLAGGREQFF TGCAGTGCTAGAGGACTAGCGGGGGGGCGGGAGCAGTTCTTC
TRBJ1-6 - - 19 TRBV5-5 CASSLTPREHRANNSPLHF TGTGCCAGCAGCTTGACACCCCGGGAACATAGGGCGAATAATTCACCCCTCCACTTT
TRBJ1-1 - - 14 TRBV5-6 CASSLCGKNTEAFF TGTGCCAGCAGCTTATGCGGCAAGAACACTGAAGCTTTCTTT
TRBJ2-7 - many 17 TRBV5-8 CASTHSMDSSPLYEQYF TGTGCCAGCACCCATAGTATGGACTCTTCGCCCCTATACGAGCAGTACTTC
TRBJ2-5 - - 14 TRBV7-2 CASSLRRVSETQYF TGTGCCAGCAGCCTGCGGCGAGTGTCGGAGACCCAGTACTTC
TRBJ2-7 TRBD1 - 14 TRBV29-1 CSVVDRGATYEQYF TGCAGCGTAGTGGACAGGGGCGCGACCTACGAGCAGTACTTC
TRBJ2-7 - - 14 TRBV2 CGSSFDPRRHEQYF TGTGGCAGCAGCTTCGATCCCCGCCGGCACGAGCAGTACTTC
TRBJ2-7 TRBD1 - 14 TRBV7-2 CASSRTGVGVSQYF TGTGCCAGCAGCCGGACAGGGGTGGGAGTATCCCAGTACTTC
TRBJ2-2 - few 13 TRBV30 CAWRGYYTGELFF TGTGCCTGGAGGGGCTACTACACCGGGGAGCTGTTTTTT
TRBJ1-1 - many 14 TRBV7-2 CASSRGAMNTEAFF TGTGCCAGCAGCCGGGGGGCCATGAATACTGAAGCTTTCTTT
TRBJ2-1 TRBD2 few 14 TRBV19 CASSITSGITEQFF TGTGCCAGTAGTATCACTAGCGGGATTACTGAGCAGTTCTTC
TRBJ2-3 - - 14 TRBV14 CASSRFRRGDTSNF TGTGCCAGCAGCAGGTTTCGGAGAGGGGATACGAGCAATTTT
TRBJ2-7 - - 15 TRBV9 CASSQKLGLSTDKYF TGTGCCAGCAGCCAAAAACTTGGGCTGAGCACAGATAAGTACTTC
TRBJ2-5 - many 14 TRBV10-2 CASSRIPSQETQYF TGCGCCAGCTCCCGGATTCCATCCCAAGAGACCCAGTACTTC
TRBJ1-1 - - 15 TRBV5-1 CASSSESYGSPEAFF TGCGCCAGCAGCTCTGAAAGCTACGGGTCGCCTGAAGCTTTCTTT
TRBJ2-2 TRBD2 - 16 TRBV10-3 CAISATSGGWTGELFF TGTGCCATCAGTGCGACTAGCGGGGGTTGGACCGGGGAGCTGTTTTTT
TRBJ1-1 - - 15 TRBV5-4 CASSQQGGANTEAFF TGTGCCAGTAGCCAACAAGGCGGAGCGAACACTGAAGCTTTCTTT